A single sample gave rise to the 24 T cell receptor beta chains below, sequenced in a study of T cells in Graves' hyperthyroidism and ophthalmopathy. Authors of the study amplified TCR beta CDR3 regions from RNA transcripts. RT-PCR in the first round (using the HTBI primer set) targeted the TCR CDR3. TCRdb passed the multiplex PCR reads through MiXCR, listing each CDR3 protein once. The sample consists of approximately 370,000 distinct CDR3 sequences, roughly 17% of them appearing once. What was sequenced was blood. The receptors here all came from a woman younger than 45 with Graves' hyperthyroidism that later progressed to Graves' ophthalmopathy.

J is TRBJ1-1 and V is TRBV7-9, with TRBD1 as a possible D gene (6 bases). CDR1 and CDR2 (germline): SEHNR, FQNEAQ (reference sequence). The CDR3 covers 14 residues. Deletions cut 3 bases from V and 7 bases from J, with 15 bases between. This CDR3 reads CASSFQGGIGEAFF. The CDR3 DNA reads TGTGCCAGCAGCTTTCAAGGGGGTATTGGTGAAGCTTTCTTT.

At least ten counts were recorded for this clonotype. The chain joins TRBV27 to TRBJ2-3; 10 nucleotides match TRBD2. V was pared by 1 base and J by 5 bases, with 3 bases of the junction left unmatched. The CDR3 contains 15 residues. Germline V gene lookup returns CDR1 MNHEY and CDR2 SMNVEV (reference sequence). The CDR3 DNA follows: TGTGCCAGCAGTTTATTAAGGACTAGCGGAGATACGCAGTATTTT. Amino acid sequence: CASSLLRTSGDTQYF.

V is TRBV4-1 and J is TRBJ1-6; TRBD1 aligns across 7 bases. V lost 0 bases to trimming and J lost 5 bases; unmatched junction nucleotides: 7. Germline CDR1 is MGHRA and CDR2 is YSYEKL. The CDR3 spans 17 residues. The chain's CDR3 is CASSQDRGRGNNSPLHF. The CDR3 region has the DNA TGCGCCAGCAGCCAAGATCGGGGCAGGGGGAATAATTCACCCCTCCACTTT.

This clonotype has a count of ten or more. The chain recombines TRBV12-3 or TRBV12-4 with TRBJ1-3; tentative D call: TRBD1 (5 bases). V shed 6 bases and J shed 3 bases, with 12 bases lying between them. This CDR3 is built from 14 residues. CDR3 loop: CASSSGTVGNTIYF. The DNA for the CDR3 is TGTGCCAGCAGCTCCGGGACTGTTGGAAACACCATATATTTT.

This rearrangement joins TRBV28 to TRBJ1-4, with a possible D match to TRBD1 (5 bases). Germline V gives CDR1 MDHEN, CDR2 SYDVKM. This CDR3 is built from 15 residues. Trimming stripped 6 bases from V and 8 bases from J, with 19 bases between. The CDR3 loop is CASRNIRRGGEKLFF. The CDR3 nucleotides read TGTGCCAGCAGGAACATTAGGAGGGGCGGAGAAAAACTGTTTTTT.

This clonotype was seen many times. This chain joins TRBV28 and TRBJ1-1; weak D call: TRBD1 (5 bases). Trimming cost V 2 bases and J 1 base, with 14 bases left between them. CDR3 length: 16 residues. From germline, CDR1 is MDHEN and CDR2 SYDVKM. The CDR3 nucleotides are TGTGCCAGCAGTTTAGACGCAGGGATGGGGAACACTGAAGCTTTCTTT. This gives the protein CASSLDAGMGNTEAFF.

This clonotype was detected ten times or more. The chain carries TRBV28 and TRBJ2-2; no definite D call. CDR3 length equals 12 residues. Looked up from germline, CDR1 is MDHEN and CDR2 is SYDVKM. Trimming shortened V by 8 bases and J by 3 bases, and 7 bases separated the two germline ends. The CDR3 DNA follows: TGTGCCAGCTTCACGTACACCGGGGAGCTGTTTTTT. Protein sequence: CASFTYTGELFF.

This clonotype came up many times. The rearrangement joins TRBV11-1 to TRBJ1-6; D perhaps matches TRBD1 (6 bases). There are 14 residues in the CDR3. Germline CDR1 SGHAT, CDR2 FQDESV (reference sequence). Trimming took 5 bases from V and 10 from J, leaving 15 bases between them. As DNA, the CDR3 is TGTGCCAGCAGCCCCGAGGGGGAGAGGTCACCCCTCCACTTT. Its translation is CASSPEGERSPLHF.

This clonotype was observed at least ten times. The V gene is TRBV11-1, the J gene TRBJ2-1; weak D call: TRBD2 (6 bases). Trimming took off 0 bases at V and 4 bases at J, with 22 bases between the two ends. This CDR3 contains 19 residues. The germline V gene has CDR1 SGHAT and CDR2 FQDESV (reference sequence). CDR3 coding DNA: TGTGCCAGCAGCTTAGCTGCCGTCGGTGGGGACTCGCGGTACAATGAGCAGTTCTTC. Its translation: CASSLAAVGGDSRYNEQFF.

This clonotype was picked up a small number of times. A much larger clone lies one base from this, so it may be a read error. This sequence joins TRBV12-3 or TRBV12-4 and TRBJ1-4, with TRBD1 identical over 10 bases. The CDR3 totals 14 residues. Unmatched junction bases numbered 6, after V lost 6 bases and J lost 8 bases. CDR3 residues: CASRHGTGAEKLFF. The CDR3 DNA follows: TGTGCCAGCAGACATGGGACAGGGGCGGAAAAACTGTTTTTT.

This clonotype was observed at least ten times. V usage is TRBV10-3 and J usage is TRBJ2-1, with 7 bases fitting TRBD2. Germline lookup yields CDR1 ENHRY and CDR2 SYGVKD. The CDR3 has 16 residues. V was pared by 3 bases and J by 7 bases, with 12 bases of the junction left unmatched. CDR3 sequence reads: CAISDLAGLSPNEQFF. The CDR3 DNA follows: TGTGCCATCAGTGACTTAGCGGGCCTGAGTCCAAATGAGCAGTTCTTC.

The table lists this clonotype with a few counts. The chain joins TRBV3-1 to TRBJ1-2; 8 positions agree with TRBD1. Losses at the gene ends were 3 bases for V and 8 bases for J; bases not matched to a gene: 8. This CDR3 region has 14 residues. CDR1 LGHDT and CDR2 YNNKEL come from the germline V gene (reference sequence). The CDR3 region has the DNA TGTGCCAGCAGCCATATGGACAGGGTTAACGGCTACACCTTC. It specifies CASSHMDRVNGYTF. Together with reference TRBV3-1 and TRBJ1-2, the CDR3 gives the full variable domain: DTAVSQTPKYLVTQMGNDKSIKCEQNLGHDTMYWYKQDSKKFLKIMFSYNNKELIINETVPNRFSPKSPDKAHLNLHINSLELGDSAVYFCASSHMDRVNGYTFGSGTRLTVV.

This clonotype has at least ten counts. The rearrangement uses TRBV12-3 or TRBV12-4 and TRBJ1-1; D unclear. The CDR3 is made up of 14 amino acids. V was shortened by 2 bases and J by 3 bases, with 10 bases between the two germline ends. The CDR3 spells CASSLSSWYTEAFF. The CDR3, as DNA: TGTGCCAGCAGTTTATCATCCTGGTACACTGAAGCTTTCTTT.

This clonotype has just a few counts. The chain joins TRBV9 to TRBJ1-2; TRBD1 matches 8 bases. CDR3 length: 14 amino acids. Trimming at V came to 2 bases and at J to 7 bases, leaving 7 bases not matched to a gene. Germline V gene sequence: CDR1 SGDLS, CDR2 YYNGEE. The CDR3 here is CASSVAGGGGGYTF. The CDR3 bases are TGTGCCAGCAGCGTTGCAGGGGGCGGGGGTGGCTACACCTTC.

This clonotype was counted at least ten times. V usage is TRBV27 and J usage is TRBJ2-1; the match to TRBD2 covers 8 bases. The germline V gene encodes CDR1 MNHEY and CDR2 SMNVEV (reference sequence). With 5 bases clipped from V and 4 bases from J, the junction kept 13 bases outside the gene matches. The length of the CDR3 is 17 residues. The CDR3 bases are TGTGCCAGCAGTACCTCGACTAGCGCGACGTCTTACAATGAGCAGTTCTTC. This codes for CASSTSTSATSYNEQFF.

Details on this clonotype: The junction differs from germline at one of its ends, possibly a read error. The chain couples TRBV28 to TRBJ2-1; D uncertain. In germline, CDR1 is MDHEN, CDR2 SYDVKM. This CDR3 spans 16 amino acids. Written as DNA, the CDR3 is TGTGCCAGCAGTTTCTGGGCTACAAGCTCCTACAATGAGCGGTTCTTC. The encoded protein is CASSFWATSSYNERFF. The whole variable domain, filled in from reference TRBV28 and TRBJ2-1, reads DVKVTQSSRYLVKRTGEKVFLECVQDMDHENMFWYRQDPGLGLRLIYFSYDVKMKEKGDIPEGYSVSREKKERFSLILESASTNQTSMYLCASSFWATSSYNERFFGPGTRLTVL.

To note about this clonotype: This may be a read error: a much more frequent sequence differs by one nucleotide. The rearrangement uses TRBV12-5 and TRBJ1-5; D perhaps matches TRBD1 (5 bases). Trimming removed 7 bases from V and 4 bases from J, with 11 bases in between. CDR1 is LGHNT and CDR2 is FRNRAP in the germline V gene. This CDR3 comprises 13 residues. The CDR3 reads CASAQDKNQPQHF. DNA of the CDR3: TGTGCTAGTGCCCAGGACAAAAATCAGCCCCAGCATTTT.

This clonotype came up many times. The chain recombines TRBV2 with TRBJ2-7, with TRBD2 identical over 12 bases. This CDR3 spans 14 amino acids. Germline lookup yields CDR1 SNHLY and CDR2 FYNNEI. Trimming removed 6 bases from V and 4 bases from J; junction bases left unmatched: 4. The CDR3, as DNA: TGTGCCAGCAGGACTAGCGGGAGTACTTACGAGCAGTACTTC. Translation gives CASRTSGSTYEQYF.

The chain joins TRBV2 to TRBJ1-5; D uncertain. The V end lost 1 base, the J end lost 2 bases, and 12 bases lay between the germline ends. The CDR3 extends over 16 amino acids. Germline V gene data show CDR1 as SNHLY and CDR2 as FYNNEI. The CDR3 spells CASSEVRGSRNQPQHF. Written as DNA, the CDR3 is TGTGCCAGCAGTGAAGTACGGGGATCGCGCAATCAGCCCCAGCATTTT.

This clonotype has ten or more counts. The chain couples TRBV20-1 to TRBJ2-1; the D call may be TRBD1 or TRBD2 (6 bases each). Per germline, CDR1 DFQATT and CDR2 SNEGSKA (reference sequence). Between the trimmed V and J ends, which lost 3 bases and 9 bases, there was a span of 12 bases. The CDR3 spans 12 residues. CDR3 in DNA: TGCAGTGCTAGCGGGGGCGTTACTGAGCAGTTCTTC. Amino acids: CSASGGVTEQFF.

In its sample, this clonotype was seen many times. The chain joins TRBV6-1 to TRBJ1-1, with no clear D. The germline V gene has CDR1 MNHNS and CDR2 SASEGT. The CDR3 contains 12 residues. Trimming stripped 2 bases from V and 8 bases from J, with 9 bases between. CDR3 sequence (DNA): TGTGCCAGCAGTGAATTGACCGAAGAAGCTTTCTTT. Translated, it gives CASSELTEEAFF.

V and J are TRBV7-9 and TRBJ1-2; 11 positions match TRBD1. V gave up 4 bases and J gave up 6 bases; unmatched junction bases: 1. Germline values: CDR1 SEHNR, CDR2 FQNEAQ (reference sequence). CDR3 length equals 13 residues. As DNA, the CDR3 is TGTGCCAGCAGCTCGGACAGGGGGCATGGCTACACCTTC. It yields the protein CASSSDRGHGYTF.

The chain recombines TRBV7-9 with TRBJ2-3; D is tentatively TRBD1 or TRBD2 (6 bases each). CDR3 length equals 19 residues. Trimming shortened V by 5 bases and J by 2 bases, and 26 bases separated the two germline ends. Per the germline V gene, CDR1 is SEHNR and CDR2 is FQNEAQ (reference sequence). CDR3: CASSRPGSTGGPFTDTQYF. The CDR3 DNA reads TGTGCCAGCAGCCGACCCGGTTCGACCGGGGGCCCCTTCACAGATACGCAGTATTTT.

This clonotype was detected many times. The chain couples TRBV6-1 to TRBJ1-1, with D uncertain. This CDR3 region has 14 residues. The V end was cut by 6 bases, the J end by 3 bases, with 14 bases between. The V gene's germline CDR1 is MNHNS and CDR2 SASEGT. The CDR3 nucleotides are TGTGCCAGCAGCCCCTTGGCGATAGACACTGAAGCTTTCTTT. Translation: CASSPLAIDTEAFF.